This T cell receptor (beta chain) was sequenced in a study of OX40 agonist ivuxolimab in advanced cancers. As for the study in general: Dose-escalation subjects each had hepatocellular carcinoma, melanoma, renal cell or head and neck cancer. Overall study findings and caveats: Average numbers of expanded clones were greater in CD8+ T cells than in CD4+. Several nonresponders also turned out to have low normalized T-cell clonal expansion.

Per germline, CDR1 GTSNPN and CDR2 SVGIG (reference sequence). The V end lost 0 bases, the J end lost 5 bases, and 8 bases lay between the germline ends. The CDR3 contains 13 residues. Note on this clone: The antigen is not known.

Sequencing was performed with immunoSEQ multiplex PCR; in TCRdb, only in-frame clones are kept and a portion is missing. The sample includes about 50,000 clones, 80% of them seen just once. Patients with autoimmune history or systemic immunosuppression were excluded. This chain connects TRBV30 to TRBJ1-5; D is uncertain. This receptor was obtained from an adult with an advanced solid tumor such as melanoma, head and neck, liver or kidney cancer. Sequenced material: CD4+ or CD8+ T cells sorted from blood, taken in a trial of the OX40 agonist ivuxolimab. Written as DNA, the CDR3 is TGTGCCTGGAGTGTGGGCGTCGATCAGCCCCAGCATTTT. Protein: CAWSVGVDQPQHF.